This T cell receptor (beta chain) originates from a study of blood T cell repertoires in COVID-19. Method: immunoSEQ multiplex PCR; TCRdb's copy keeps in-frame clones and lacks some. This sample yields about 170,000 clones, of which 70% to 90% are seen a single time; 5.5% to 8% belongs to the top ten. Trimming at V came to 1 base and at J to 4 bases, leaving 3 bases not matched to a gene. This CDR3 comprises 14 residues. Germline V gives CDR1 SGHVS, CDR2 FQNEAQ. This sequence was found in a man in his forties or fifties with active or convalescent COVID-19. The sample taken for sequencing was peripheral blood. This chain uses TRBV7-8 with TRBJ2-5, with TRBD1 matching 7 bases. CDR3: CASSLEAGGETQYF. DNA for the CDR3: TGTGCCAGCAGCTTAGAGGCAGGGGGAGAGACCCAGTACTTC.